The 27 T cell receptor beta chains below were found in one sample sequenced in a study of T-cell reconstitution after alpha-beta-depleted transplantation in children. TCRbeta library preparation incorporated unique molecular identifiers. MiXCR, applied by TCRdb to the PCR reads, yields one record per CDR3 protein. Here the sample spans about 200,000 distinct CDR3 sequences, 5.5% to 7% being singletons. Sample: PBMCs, taken before TCRalphabeta/CD19-depleted stem cell transplant. These receptors all come from a boy aged 2 to 10 with acute lymphoblastic leukemia, due to receive a stem cell transplant.

At least ten counts were recorded for this clonotype. The chain combines TRBV21-1 with TRBJ2-3; the table gives TRBD1 as D, unverified against the DNA. TRBV21-1 is deemed a pseudogene. The CDR3 is made up of 17 amino acids. This CDR3 reads CASSPRDRGRITDTQYF. The CDR3 bases are TGTGCCAGCAGCCCGCGGGACAGGGGGCGCATCACAGATACGCAGTATTTT.

This clonotype was counted at least ten times. The chain has TRBV21-1 and TRBJ2-7; the tabulated D call, TRBD2, remains unverified against the DNA. TRBV21-1 constitutes a pseudogene. The CDR3 is made up of 16 amino acids. Here the CDR3 DNA reads TGTGCCAGCAGCAAAGCTCCTAGCGGGCCCTCCTACGAGCAGTACTTC. This translates into CASSKAPSGPSYEQYF.

In this sample, this clonotype turned up many times. The chain carries TRBV7-9 and TRBJ2-2; D ambiguous. Germline V lookup: CDR1 SEHNR, CDR2 FQNEAQ (reference sequence). This CDR3 comprises 13 residues. V was shortened by 5 bases and J by 6 bases, with 10 bases between the two germline ends. CDR3: CASSLLQPGELFF. The CDR3 DNA reads TGTGCCAGCAGCCTGCTTCAGCCCGGGGAGCTGTTTTTT.

This clonotype was detected many times. The V gene is TRBV20-1, the J gene TRBJ2-7; D possibly matches TRBD1 or TRBD2 (6 bases each). Trimming took 2 bases from V and 2 from J, leaving 13 bases between them. The CDR3 loop spans 14 amino acids. The germline V gene has CDR1 DFQATT and CDR2 SNEGSKA (reference sequence). The CDR3 nucleotides are TGCAGTGCTAGATACGAGGAGGGGGCCTACGAGCAGTACTTC. Translating gives CSARYEEGAYEQYF.

The rearrangement joins TRBV11-2 to TRBJ2-5; a weak D match, TRBD2 (6 bases). The CDR3 runs 13 residues. Trimming pared 5 bases from V and 3 bases from J, leaving 10 bases between. Germline V lookup: CDR1 SGHAT, CDR2 FQNNGV. CDR3 DNA: TGTGCCAGCAGCACGGGACTGGAAGAGACCCAGTACTTC. Residues: CASSTGLEETQYF. Combining the CDR3 with reference TRBV11-2 and TRBJ2-5 gives the whole variable domain EAGVAQSPRYKIIEKRQSVAFWCNPISGHATLYWYQQILGQGPKLLIQFQNNGVVDDSQLPKDRFSAERLKGVDSTLKIQPAKLEDSAVYLCASSTGLEETQYFGPGTRLLVL.

This clonotype was counted ten times or more. The V call is TRBV18, the J call TRBJ2-1, with TRBD2 matching over 11 bases. The V gene end was trimmed by 2 bases and the J gene end by 7 bases; junction bases not matched to a gene: 1. CDR1 and CDR2 from the germline V gene are KGHSH and LQKENI. The length of the CDR3 is 14 residues. The CDR3 nucleotides are TGTGCCAGCTCACCAGGACTAGCGGGTAATGAGCAGTTCTTC. Its translation: CASSPGLAGNEQFF.

This clonotype was seen ten or more times. Germline and junction disagree at one end, which may indicate a read error. This sequence joins TRBV3-1 and TRBJ2-3; TRBD2 matches at 7 bases. The CDR3 loop spans 13 amino acids. The germline V gene has CDR1 LGHDT and CDR2 YNNKEL (reference sequence). CDR3 in amino acids: CASSQDGVSSGHF. The CDR3 DNA reads as TGTGCCAGCAGCCAAGATGGGGTCTCTAGCGGACATTTT.

This chain uses TRBV7-9 with TRBJ2-5; 8 bases are shared with TRBD1. The V gene end was trimmed by 5 bases and the J gene end by 3 bases; junction bases not matched to a gene: 8. The CDR3 length is 15 residues. Germline V CDR1 and CDR2: SEHNR, FQNEAQ (reference sequence). The CDR3 spells CASSPRDRTKETQYF. The CDR3 bases are TGTGCCAGCAGCCCCCGGGACAGGACCAAAGAGACCCAGTACTTC.

This clonotype has at least ten counts. The chain has TRBV5-1 and TRBJ2-3; D remains unclear. Germline CDR1 is SGHRS and CDR2 is YFSETQ. This CDR3 has 15 amino acids. The V gene lost 1 base and the J gene lost 1 base, with 10 bases spanning the gap. The CDR3: CASSLLSRGTDTQYF. CDR3 coding DNA: TGCGCCAGCAGCTTGTTATCCAGAGGCACAGATACGCAGTATTTT.

There are a few counts of this clonotype. The V call is TRBV11-1, the J call TRBJ2-7; D might be TRBD1 (6 bases). CDR3 length: 18 residues. Trimming shortened V by 6 bases and J by 1 base, and 25 bases separated the two germline ends. Germline V lookup: CDR1 SGHAT, CDR2 FQDESV (reference sequence). In DNA form, the CDR3 reads TGTGCCAGCAGTTCCCCCCTTTACAGGGTGATTGGTTCCTACGAGCAGTACTTC. Amino acid sequence: CASSSPLYRVIGSYEQYF.

This clonotype was seen repeatedly, ten times or more. The genes are TRBV28 and TRBJ1-2; D gene uncertain. The CDR3 totals 14 residues. In germline, CDR1 is MDHEN, CDR2 SYDVKM. V was cut by 8 bases and J by 7 bases, with 20 bases left in between. The CDR3 sequence: CASHPSGEAGGYTF. Written as DNA, the CDR3 is TGTGCCAGCCACCCTTCGGGCGAAGCGGGTGGCTACACCTTC.

This clonotype showed up many times. Relative to the germline gene, one junction end is altered; a read error may explain this. The genes are TRBV28 and TRBJ1-2; D not resolved. The CDR3 sequence is 13 residues long. Germline CDR1 MDHEN, CDR2 SYDVKM. The CDR3 loop reads CASTLGPSYGYTF. The CDR3 DNA follows: TGTGCCAGCACTTTAGGGCCGAGCTATGGCTACACCTTC.

This clonotype was counted only a few times. V is TRBV7-6 and J is TRBJ2-1, with 10 bases that match TRBD2. The V and J ends lost 5 bases and 5 bases, in that order; junction bases with no gene match: 12. Germline lookup yields CDR1 SGHVS and CDR2 FNYEAQ. The length of the CDR3 is 17 residues. CDR3 bases: TGTGCCAGCAGCCCCCGGTCTAGCGGGGGCGTTAACAATGAGCAGTTCTTC. Its translation is CASSPRSSGGVNNEQFF. Using reference TRBV7-6 and TRBJ2-1 for the parts outside the CDR3, the full variable domain is GAGVSQSPRYKVTKRGQDVALRCDPISGHVSLYWYRQALGQGPEFLTYFNYEAQQDKSGLPNDRFSAERPEGSISTLTIQRTEQRDSAMYRCASSPRSSGGVNNEQFFGPGTRLTVL.

This clonotype was detected a few times. This rearrangement joins TRBV29-1 to TRBJ1-4; D might be TRBD1 (5 bases). V lost 7 bases and J 14 bases, leaving 17 bases between the germline ends. The CDR3 has 11 amino acids. The germline gives CDR1 SQVTM, CDR2 ANQGSEA. The CDR3 nucleotides are TGCAGCGGCGGACTGGGGGGGAGGCTGTTTTTT. The encoded protein is CSGGLGGRLFF.

This clonotype was picked up a small number of times. J is TRBJ2-1 and V is TRBV14; possibly TRBD1 for D (6 bases). The CDR3 is 14 residues long. The germline V and J ends were trimmed by 1 base and 6 bases, with 10 bases remaining between them. In germline, CDR1 is SGHDN, CDR2 FVKESK. This CDR3 reads CASSQAHRVNEQFF. DNA for the CDR3: TGTGCCAGCAGCCAAGCTCACAGGGTCAATGAGCAGTTCTTC.

Many counts were recorded for this clonotype. The chain carries TRBV6-4 and TRBJ2-7, with no clear D. V gave up 2 bases and J gave up 4 bases, with 6 bases separating them. The V gene's germline CDR1 is MRHNA and CDR2 SNTAGT. This CDR3 is 12 amino acids long. CDR3 residues: CASSDGRYEQYF. The DNA of the CDR3 is TGTGCCAGCAGTGACGGTAGATACGAGCAGTACTTC.

J is TRBJ2-5 and V is TRBV27, with 11 bases identical to TRBD1. CDR1 MNHEY and CDR2 SMNVEV come from the germline V gene (reference sequence). The CDR3 has 14 residues. The junction had 6 bases not matched to a gene; V was cut back by 8 bases and J by 4 bases. The DNA for the CDR3 is TGTGCCAGCGGACAGGGGGCGCCGGGAGAGACCCAGTACTTC. This gives the protein CASGQGAPGETQYF.

This clonotype was found a few times. The chain links TRBV30 to TRBJ2-1; 10 bases map to TRBD1. The germline V gene has CDR1 GTSNPN and CDR2 SVGIG (reference sequence). With 5 bases clipped from V and 6 bases from J, the junction kept 7 bases outside the gene matches. This CDR3 contains 14 residues. In DNA form, the CDR3 reads TGTGCCTGGTCTACCGGGACAGGGGTCAATGAGCAGTTCTTC. It specifies CAWSTGTGVNEQFF.

In this sample, this clonotype turned up many times. The chain joins TRBV2 to TRBJ1-1; D unclear. Trimming left V 8 bases short and J 4 bases short, with 8 bases between. There are 11 residues in the CDR3. The germline CDR1 and CDR2 sequences are SNHLY and FYNNEI. CDR3 nucleotide sequence: TGTGCCAGCCCGCGGGGCACTGAAGCTTTCTTT. Residues: CASPRGTEAFF.

The chain employs TRBV7-2 and TRBJ1-2; a weak D match, TRBD1 (5 bases). This CDR3 region has 16 residues. Trimming stripped 5 bases from V and 4 bases from J, with 20 bases between. Germline V gene data show CDR1 as SGHTA and CDR2 as FQGNSA. This CDR3 is CASSPRRAGRLYGYTF. In nucleotides, the CDR3 is TGTGCCAGCAGCCCTAGGAGGGCAGGGAGACTCTATGGCTACACCTTC.

There are many counts of this clonotype. V and J are TRBV6-5 and TRBJ2-1; no firm D call. CDR1 and CDR2 (germline): MNHEY, SVGAGI. V gave up 0 bases and J gave up 4 bases, with 4 bases separating them. This CDR3 has 13 residues. The CDR3 here is CASSYSDYNEQFF. DNA for the CDR3: TGTGCCAGCAGTTACTCCGATTACAATGAGCAGTTCTTC.

Many counts were recorded for this clonotype. J is TRBJ2-5 and V is TRBV12-3 or TRBV12-4; 9 bases match TRBD1. V dropped 4 bases and J dropped 4; count of bases not matched to a gene: 1. The CDR3 consists of 13 residues. For the CDR3, the DNA is TGTGCCAGCAGTTCGACAGGGGGAGAGACCCAGTACTTC. Its translation: CASSSTGGETQYF.

The sample holds a few counts of this clonotype. CDR3 bases: TGTGCCAGCAGCCAAGTTCCTAGCGGTCCCTACGAGCAGTACTTC. This codes for CASSQVPSGPYEQYF. This rearrangement joins TRBV3-1 to TRBJ2-7, with 7 positions matching TRBD2. Germline V lookup: CDR1 LGHDT, CDR2 YNNKEL (reference sequence). This CDR3 has 15 residues. With 1 base clipped from V and 2 bases from J, the junction kept 5 bases outside the gene matches.

This rearrangement joins TRBV12-3 or TRBV12-4 to TRBJ1-5, with 10 bases matching TRBD1. J was trimmed by 0 bases and V by 5 bases; bases with no gene match: 4. This CDR3 has 16 amino acids. CDR3 protein: CASSARTGGSNQPQHF. CDR3 bases: TGTGCCAGCAGTGCAAGGACAGGGGGTAGCAATCAGCCCCAGCATTTT.

This clonotype was seen many times. The chain couples TRBV14 to TRBJ2-3, with D possibly being TRBD1 (5 bases). With 4 bases removed from V and 8 bases from J, the gap between germline ends came to 10 bases. CDR1 SGHDN and CDR2 FVKESK come from the germline V gene. The CDR3 runs 12 residues. The CDR3 here is CASSLQGSTQYF. CDR3 sequence (DNA): TGTGCCAGCAGCCTGCAGGGTTCTACGCAGTATTTT.

Details on this clonotype: No conserved phenylalanine or tryptophan ends this CDR3, so it is likely a read error. This chain uses TRBV25-1 with TRBJ1-6; D not certain. From germline, CDR1 is MGHDK and CDR2 SYGVNS. Trimming stripped 5 bases from V and 8 bases from J, with 10 bases between. The CDR3 spans 13 residues. For the CDR3, the DNA is TGTGCCAGCAGTATGAACCCGGATTCACCCCTCCACTGT. Translation gives CASSMNPDSPLHC.

This clonotype has at least ten counts. The rearrangement uses TRBV7-9 and TRBJ2-1; D remains ambiguous. Per germline, CDR1 SEHNR and CDR2 FQNEAQ (reference sequence). Trimming took 6 bases from V and 7 from J, leaving 7 bases between them. This CDR3 is built from 11 residues. The CDR3 spells CASRLGNEQFF. The CDR3, as DNA: TGTGCCAGCAGGCTCGGGAATGAGCAGTTCTTC.